A single T cell receptor (beta chain) is shown here with its context. Its matching antigen is unknown. A library made for alpha chains picked up this beta chain off target, so its size means little. These data come from a study of naive and memory T cell subsets. Ligated cDNA was amplified by four rounds of PCR with nested alpha and beta constant-region primers and SP2. MiXCR was run by TCRdb on the UMI-ligation and nested PCR reads, yielding one entry per CDR3 protein. This sample contains 41 distinct CDR3 sequences. Germline CDR1 reads GTSNPN; CDR2 reads SVGIG (reference sequence). This CDR3 contains 13 residues. Trimming cost V 4 bases and J 3 bases, with 13 bases left between them. Four subsets defined by CD45RA and CD27 were sorted after CD3, CD4, CD8 and live/dead staining. Study results and caveats: A few larger clonotypes appeared in naive repertoires, especially CD8, possibly memory cells re-expressing CD45RA.

The chain couples TRBV30 to TRBJ2-7; possible D gene TRBD1, 6 bases. Sequencing input: naive CD8+ T cells from blood. The sequence was collected from a human donor in good health. The CDR3 DNA reads TGTGCCTGGAATTGGGGGACACACTACGAGCAGTACTTC. Translating it yields CAWNWGTHYEQYF.